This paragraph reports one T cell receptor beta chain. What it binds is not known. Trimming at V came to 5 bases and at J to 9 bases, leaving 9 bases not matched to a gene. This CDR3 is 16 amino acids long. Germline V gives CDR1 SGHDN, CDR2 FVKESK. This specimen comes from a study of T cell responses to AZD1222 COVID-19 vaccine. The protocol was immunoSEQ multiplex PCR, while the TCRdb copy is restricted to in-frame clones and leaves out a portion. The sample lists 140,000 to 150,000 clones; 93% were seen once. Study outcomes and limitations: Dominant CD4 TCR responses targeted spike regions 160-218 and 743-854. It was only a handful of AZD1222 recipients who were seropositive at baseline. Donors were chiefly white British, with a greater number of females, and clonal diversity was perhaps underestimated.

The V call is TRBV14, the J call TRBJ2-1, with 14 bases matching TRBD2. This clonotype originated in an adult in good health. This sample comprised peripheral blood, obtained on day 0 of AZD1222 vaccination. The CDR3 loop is CASSARLAGGRSEQFF. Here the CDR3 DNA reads TGTGCCAGCAGCGCTCGACTAGCGGGAGGGCGGAGTGAGCAGTTCTTC. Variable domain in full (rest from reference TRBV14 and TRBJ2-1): EAGVTQFPSHSVIEKGQTVTLRCDPISGHDNLYWYRRVMGKEIKFLLHFVKESKQDESGMPNNRFLAERTGGTYSTLKVQPAELEDSGVYFCASSARLAGGRSEQFFGPGTRLTVL.